One T cell receptor (beta chain) is described in this entry. Ten or more counts support this clonotype. Its antigen has not been determined. Nothing much larger sits one base from this clone, and base qualities are not available. These data belong to a study of post-analysis software for immune sequencing data (dated by TCRdb to between 2015 and 2016). The study in broad terms: Relapsing-remitting, secondary progressive and progressive-relapsing multiple sclerosis were recorded as disease courses, and subtype annotation was lacking for some patients. Patient repertoires were compared against about a dozen previously published healthy control repertoires from donors aged roughly 6 to 28 years. A subset of samples was prepared in parallel using single-end sample barcoding, then pooled and co-amplified after Illumina adapter ligation.

To demonstrate the VDJtools post-analysis software, the study profiled TCR beta repertoires from the peripheral blood of around 13 young patients with multiple sclerosis. Multiple sclerosis patients were children and adolescents aged 6 to 15 years. Libraries came from PCR. The sequencer was an Illumina HiSeq 2500. To reduce PCR and sequencing biases, unique molecular identifiers were built into the TCR beta cDNA libraries. Every 1 to 10 million input T cells yielded approximately 500,000 cDNA molecules, meaning each molecule approximated one T cell. The same protocol used for the earlier healthy control dataset was applied to prepare and sequence the patient libraries. Samples belonging to the same batch were prepared together, multiplexed and sequenced on a shared HiSeq lane. For the original study's pipeline: Raw barcoded reads were processed with MIGEC, discarding single-read molecular identifier groups before consensus assembly and CDR3 extraction. VDJtools was used for post-analysis of the clonotype tables, and diversity was normalized by down-sampling every dataset to the size of the smallest sample. In repertoire overlap clustering, CDR3 amino acid sequences, but not nucleotide sequences, were matched to correct batch-related cross-sample contamination. The public reads were reanalyzed by TCRdb: fastp trimming at Q25, MiXCR alignment, in-frame beta chains only. Rows are unified per CDR3 protein, each entry keeping the most common DNA and genes. The V and J calls here are based on TCRdb, not the publication. Present in this sample are approximately 770,000 distinct CDR3 sequences, under 60% of which were seen just once. The top ten hold roughly 5% of the sample.

The paper as a whole reports these results and caveats: Normalized Chao1 diversity was significantly lower in multiple sclerosis patients than controls, suggesting substantial peripheral T-cell clonal expansion. The multiple sclerosis patient group was slightly younger than the control group. Patients showed significantly higher frequencies than controls for five TRBV segments, among them TRBV5-6, TRBV5-1 and TRBV20-1. Direct clustering with F measure revealed strong co-clustering of samples prepared in the same batch, which led to a batch-effect correction.

From its cysteine to its phenylalanine, the CDR3 spans 14 amino acids. This entry keeps only the CDR3 DNA: 42 bases, framed from base 1. Clipping removes 1 base from V and 9 bases from J, with 6 as the unmatched junction base count. In the germline V gene (reference sequence), CDR1 corresponds to SSHAT and CDR2 to FNYEAQ. In this chain, TRBV7-7 is recombined with TRBJ2-1; TRBD2 matches 7 bases in the middle. The sequencing sample was made of blood. The TCR originated in a girl under 18 with multiple sclerosis. The CDR3 protein: CASSLGLAGGEQFF. The DNA sequence is given as TGTGCCAGCAGCTTAGGACTAGCCGGCGGTGAGCAGTTCTTC.